This TCR beta chain appears in the sequencing data of a study of STAT5B mutations in CD4+ large granular lymphocyte leukemia. The assay was immunoSEQ multiplex PCR, and TCRdb's table has in-frame clones only and misses some. This repertoire shows about 40,000 clones, 75% to 85% found once; its top ten account for about 3.8%. Trimming left V 6 bases short and J 1 base short, with 10 bases between. There are 14 residues in the CDR3. From germline, CDR1 is MNHEY and CDR2 SVGAGI. The chain employs TRBV6-5 and TRBJ1-5; no clear D gene. The sequence was obtained from a human donor in good health. Sequencing was carried out using CD4+ T cells from blood buffy coats. CDR3 residues: CASSPYRSNQPQHF. In DNA form, the CDR3 reads TGTGCCAGCAGCCCCTATCGGAGCAATCAGCCCCAGCATTTT.